This entry features one T cell receptor (beta chain) sequence. It has no known antigen specificity. Base-call qualities are not available, and no considerably larger clone is one nucleotide away. Different DNA sequences within this sample yield the same CDR3. At one collaborating source in Seattle, patients were enrolled during active infection and were followed longitudinally through the course of disease. Each collaborating institution followed its own protocols to collect whole blood in K2EDTA tubes. For TCRbeta analysis, collaborators shipped samples as frozen whole blood, isolated PBMCs, or DNA extracted from either of those sample types. TCRbeta CDR3 regions were amplified from genomic DNA by means of the immunoSEQ Assay, a bias-controlled multiplex PCR. The authors' pipeline ran thus. Within the assay, amplification of reference gene primers was used to estimate how many nucleated cells each sample contained. To quantify the absolute abundance of each unique TCRbeta CDR3 rearrangement, sequence reads were collapsed and filtered. Productive Simpson clonality was computed per sample as the square root of Simpson's diversity index over productive rearrangements. What TCRdb holds here is the immuneACCESS table cut down to in-frame rearrangements. Part of the clones is not present; checked against another copy, under half of the missing clones reflect an unresolved V gene, and the others are unexplained. Clonal size and the V and J genes are those of that table, whereas D and trimming came from the DNA. The sample contains hundreds of thousands of clones, around 90% of them found a single time. Together, the top ten hold 0.65% to 1% of the sample.

The data stem from a study of blood T cell repertoires in COVID-19 (dated by TCRdb to about 2020). At the level of the whole study: Samples covering the acute and convalescent phases of COVID-19 were provided by collaborators in the United States, Italy and Spain. The material from the prospective study consisted of cDNA or gDNA derived from T cells, B-cell-depleted T cells, or PBMCs. The dataset comprised deeply sampled blood TCRbeta repertoires from subjects exposed to, actively infected with, or recovered from COVID-19. The repertoires were released in a freely available public database meant as a resource for research on the immune response to SARS-CoV-2. Samples were obtained from the ongoing ImmuneRACE study (first 160 participants) and from about 1,300 subjects provided by 6 global collaborators. Nearly every sample came with metadata listing a de-identified subject ID, COVID-19 status, age in years and sex. Where available, HLA class I and class II types were obtained from metadata supplied by the sample provider rather than from assay-based typing.

What the authors observed across the whole study: The quantity of clinical and demographic metadata differed by source and by participant and was supplied without curation.

This TCR was recovered from a man aged 18 to 30 with COVID-19, enrolled during active disease. The sample was peripheral blood.

CDR3 protein: CASSFGGTEAFF. The nucleotides read TGTGCCAGCAGTTTTGGAGGGACTGAAGCTTTCTTT. The receptor chain draws on TRBV12-3 or TRBV12-4 and TRBJ1-1, with no confidently assigned D gene. The CDR3 spans 12 residues, from the cysteine through the phenylalanine. The kept DNA is CDR3 alone, 36 bases in frame from the first base. V sheds 3 bases and J sheds 5 bases, leaving 7 bases between their ends.